The rows below give T cell receptor beta chains drawn from one sample of a study of CD8+ T cells in alopecia areata. The protocol was immunoSEQ multiplex PCR, while the TCRdb copy is restricted to in-frame clones and leaves out a portion. The data show 200,000 to 250,000 clones, 50% to 70% seen once. The sample here was CD4+ T cells sorted from blood, taken at week 4, from a patient treated with tofacitinib. The origin of the receptors is a human donor with alopecia areata. Each CDR3 is given with its conserved first and last residue. The D gene is left open where the match is weak. Not all rows give a size; the values are once, few, many and, for expanded clones, a class.

j_call: TRBJ2-7
v_call: TRBV10-3
d_call: -
clone_size: -
cdr3_nt: TGTGCCATCAGTGACGGGTACGAGCAGTACTTC
cdr3_aa: CAISDGYEQYF

j_call: TRBJ2-5
v_call: TRBV29-1
d_call: -
clone_size: -
cdr3_nt: TGCAGCGTTTGGGGCCAACAAGAGACCCAGTACTTC
cdr3_aa: CSVWGQQETQYF

j_call: TRBJ2-1
v_call: TRBV7-2
d_call: -
clone_size: -
cdr3_nt: TGTGCCAGCAGCAGGCTCGCTCTGACTACTTACAATGAGCAGTTCTTC
cdr3_aa: CASSRLALTTYNEQFF

j_call: TRBJ2-3
v_call: TRBV5-1
d_call: -
clone_size: -
cdr3_nt: TGCGCCAGCAGCTTGGGATCAGATACTAGCACAGATACGCAGTATTTT
cdr3_aa: CASSLGSDTSTDTQYF

j_call: TRBJ2-1
v_call: TRBV5-1
d_call: TRBD2
clone_size: -
cdr3_nt: TGCGCCAGCAGCTTCGGCGGGGGGGCCGATGAGCAGTTCTTC
cdr3_aa: CASSFGGGADEQFF

j_call: TRBJ2-5
v_call: TRBV5-1
d_call: TRBD2
clone_size: -
cdr3_nt: TGCGCCAGCAGCTTGAACGGGGGGAGGCAAGAGACCCAGTACTTC
cdr3_aa: CASSLNGGRQETQYF

j_call: TRBJ2-4
v_call: TRBV30
d_call: -
clone_size: -
cdr3_nt: TGTGCCTGGTGTCCGGGGGAAGGAAACATTCAGTACTTC
cdr3_aa: CAWCPGEGNIQYF

j_call: TRBJ1-5
v_call: TRBV19
d_call: -
clone_size: -
cdr3_nt: TGTGCCAGCCAACGACAGCAGAATCAGCCCCAGCATTTT
cdr3_aa: CASQRQQNQPQHF

j_call: TRBJ2-3
v_call: TRBV6-4
d_call: TRBD2
clone_size: -
cdr3_nt: TGTGCCAGCAGTTTGGCTAGCGGGGGCACAGATACGCAGTATTTT
cdr3_aa: CASSLASGGTDTQYF

j_call: TRBJ2-7
v_call: TRBV2
d_call: TRBD1
clone_size: -
cdr3_nt: TGTGCCAGCAGGGTTTTGGACAGGGTGTCCTACGAGCAGTACTTC
cdr3_aa: CASRVLDRVSYEQYF

j_call: TRBJ2-4
v_call: TRBV2
d_call: TRBD2
clone_size: -
cdr3_nt: TGTGCCAGCAGTGGGGAGGGAAAAAACATTCAGTACTTC
cdr3_aa: CASSGEGKNIQYF

j_call: TRBJ2-3
v_call: TRBV28
d_call: -
clone_size: -
cdr3_nt: TGTGCCAGCAGTTCTACAGATACGCAGTATTTT
cdr3_aa: CASSSTDTQYF

j_call: TRBJ2-7
v_call: TRBV4-3
d_call: -
clone_size: -
cdr3_nt: TGCGCCAGCAGCTACAGTACTAGCTCCTACGAGCAGTACTTC
cdr3_aa: CASSYSTSSYEQYF

j_call: TRBJ2-3
v_call: TRBV7-2
d_call: -
clone_size: medium-sized
cdr3_nt: TGTGCCAGCAGCTATCCCGGACTAAGCACAGATACGCAGTATTTT
cdr3_aa: CASSYPGLSTDTQYF

j_call: TRBJ1-6
v_call: TRBV19
d_call: -
clone_size: -
cdr3_nt: TGTGCCAGTAGTGCGGATTTAAATTCACCCCTCCACTTT
cdr3_aa: CASSADLNSPLHF

j_call: TRBJ1-6
v_call: TRBV2
d_call: -
clone_size: -
cdr3_nt: TGTGCCAGCAGGTATACAGGGAATAATTCACCCCTCCACTTT
cdr3_aa: CASRYTGNNSPLHF

j_call: TRBJ2-6
v_call: TRBV6-1
d_call: -
clone_size: -
cdr3_nt: TGTGCCAGCAGTGAACACGGCTCTGGGGCCAACGTCCTGACTTTC
cdr3_aa: CASSEHGSGANVLTF

j_call: TRBJ1-1
v_call: TRBV30
d_call: -
clone_size: -
cdr3_nt: TGTGCCCACACCGCCGGGATGAACACTGAAGCTTTCTTT
cdr3_aa: CAHTAGMNTEAFF

j_call: TRBJ2-7
v_call: TRBV7-9
d_call: TRBD2
clone_size: few
cdr3_nt: TGTGCCAGCAGCCCGCTGGGACTAGCGGGGGGGCTTGGGTCCTACGAGCAGTACTTC
cdr3_aa: CASSPLGLAGGLGSYEQYF

j_call: TRBJ1-1
v_call: TRBV29-1
d_call: -
clone_size: -
cdr3_nt: TGCAGCGGACGGCCCGGAGGGAACACTGAAGCTTTCTTT
cdr3_aa: CSGRPGGNTEAFF

j_call: TRBJ1-1
v_call: TRBV30
d_call: -
clone_size: -
cdr3_nt: TGTGCCTGGAGTGTCCTACAGTCGAACACTGAAGCTTTCTTT
cdr3_aa: CAWSVLQSNTEAFF

j_call: TRBJ1-2
v_call: TRBV19
d_call: -
clone_size: few
cdr3_nt: TGTGCCAGTAGTCCGGGACTCCTCTATGGCTACACCTTC
cdr3_aa: CASSPGLLYGYTF

j_call: TRBJ2-7
v_call: TRBV7-8
d_call: -
clone_size: once
cdr3_nt: TGTGCCAGCAGCTGGCTAGGCGGGGGCTCGAGCTCCTACGAGCAGTACTTC
cdr3_aa: CASSWLGGGSSSYEQYF

j_call: TRBJ2-1
v_call: TRBV29-1
d_call: -
clone_size: -
cdr3_nt: TGCAGCGTCGATAAGGGTACCTACAATGAGCAGTTCTTC
cdr3_aa: CSVDKGTYNEQFF

j_call: TRBJ2-5
v_call: TRBV29-1
d_call: TRBD2
clone_size: -
cdr3_nt: TGCAGCGGGGGGGGAGAGACCCAGTACTTC
cdr3_aa: CSGGGETQYF

j_call: TRBJ2-3
v_call: TRBV29-1
d_call: -
clone_size: -
cdr3_nt: TGCAGCGTGGCGTGGGAGATGGGTAGGACAGATACGCAGTATTTT
cdr3_aa: CSVAWEMGRTDTQYF

j_call: TRBJ2-7
v_call: TRBV29-1
d_call: TRBD1
clone_size: few
cdr3_nt: TGCAGCGTTAACACCCGGGACAGGGGAGAGCAGTACTTC
cdr3_aa: CSVNTRDRGEQYF

j_call: TRBJ2-3
v_call: TRBV10-3
d_call: -
clone_size: few
cdr3_nt: TGTGCCATCGCCTCGGGGGCAGATACGCAGTATTTT
cdr3_aa: CAIASGADTQYF

j_call: TRBJ2-3
v_call: TRBV2
d_call: -
clone_size: few
cdr3_nt: TGTGCCAGCGACAGGGACTCCCCAAAGCCGAAAGATACGCAGTATTTT
cdr3_aa: CASDRDSPKPKDTQYF

j_call: TRBJ1-1
v_call: TRBV27
d_call: TRBD1
clone_size: -
cdr3_nt: TGTGCCAGCAGTTCCCCGACAGGGGGCTTAATCGAAGCTTTCTTT
cdr3_aa: CASSSPTGGLIEAFF

j_call: TRBJ1-2
v_call: TRBV29-1
d_call: -
clone_size: -
cdr3_nt: TGCAGCGTTGAAGGGGCACGTCGGAATGGCTACACCTTC
cdr3_aa: CSVEGARRNGYTF

j_call: TRBJ1-4
v_call: TRBV11-2
d_call: -
clone_size: -
cdr3_nt: TGTGCCAGCAGCTTAGATCGGGGAAAACTGTTTTTT
cdr3_aa: CASSLDRGKLFF

j_call: TRBJ2-1
v_call: TRBV29-1
d_call: -
clone_size: -
cdr3_nt: TGCAGCGTTGATAGATCAGCCGGCAATGAGCAGTTCTTC
cdr3_aa: CSVDRSAGNEQFF

j_call: TRBJ2-7
v_call: TRBV7-2
d_call: -
clone_size: few
cdr3_nt: TGTGCCAGCAGCCTCTCGGGGGCCCTTTCCTACGAGCAGTACTTC
cdr3_aa: CASSLSGALSYEQYF

j_call: TRBJ2-3
v_call: TRBV9
d_call: TRBD2
clone_size: -
cdr3_nt: TGTGCCAGCAGCGTAGATAGCGGGGGAAAGGATACGCAGTATTTT
cdr3_aa: CASSVDSGGKDTQYF

j_call: TRBJ2-3
v_call: TRBV4-3
d_call: -
clone_size: -
cdr3_nt: TGCGCCAGCAGCCAGAGAGAAGATCTTAGCACAGATACGCAGTATTTT
cdr3_aa: CASSQREDLSTDTQYF

j_call: TRBJ2-5
v_call: TRBV29-1
d_call: -
clone_size: -
cdr3_nt: TGCAGCGTTGGAGGACGGCTACAAGAGACCCAGTACTTC
cdr3_aa: CSVGGRLQETQYF

j_call: TRBJ2-7
v_call: TRBV5-4
d_call: TRBD2
clone_size: few
cdr3_nt: TGTGCCAGCAGCCCACGGGGGGGAAACGAGCAGTACTTC
cdr3_aa: CASSPRGGNEQYF

j_call: TRBJ2-3
v_call: TRBV7-3
d_call: TRBD2
clone_size: -
cdr3_nt: TGTGCCAGCAGCTTAACGGGGGGGACAGATACGCAGTATTTT
cdr3_aa: CASSLTGGTDTQYF

j_call: TRBJ1-6
v_call: TRBV30
d_call: -
clone_size: -
cdr3_nt: TGTGCCTGGAGTGCAAACAGCAACTATAATTCACCCCTCCACTTT
cdr3_aa: CAWSANSNYNSPLHF

j_call: TRBJ2-7
v_call: TRBV2
d_call: TRBD1
clone_size: -
cdr3_nt: TGTGCCAGCAGAAGGGACAGGAGGAGCTCCTACGAGCAGTACTTC
cdr3_aa: CASRRDRRSSYEQYF

j_call: TRBJ2-3
v_call: TRBV2
d_call: TRBD2
clone_size: -
cdr3_nt: TGTGCCAGCAGCCCGGGACTAGCGGGGGCAGATACGCAGTATTTT
cdr3_aa: CASSPGLAGADTQYF

j_call: TRBJ2-1
v_call: TRBV29-1
d_call: TRBD2
clone_size: few
cdr3_nt: TGCAGCGTTAAAAGGACTAGCGGGGTGACCTACAATGAGCAGTTCTTC
cdr3_aa: CSVKRTSGVTYNEQFF

j_call: TRBJ2-1
v_call: TRBV5-1
d_call: -
clone_size: few
cdr3_nt: TGCGCCAGCAGCCCGGGACTAGACAGGGGTGAGCAGTTCTTC
cdr3_aa: CASSPGLDRGEQFF

j_call: TRBJ1-2
v_call: TRBV30
d_call: TRBD1
clone_size: -
cdr3_nt: TGTGCCTGGAGTAGGGACAGACTCAACTATGGCTACACCTTC
cdr3_aa: CAWSRDRLNYGYTF

j_call: TRBJ2-3
v_call: TRBV6-5
d_call: TRBD2
clone_size: -
cdr3_nt: TGTGCCAGCAGTTACGGTTCCGGGGAGGGAGATACGCAGTATTTT
cdr3_aa: CASSYGSGEGDTQYF

j_call: TRBJ2-7
v_call: TRBV29-1
d_call: -
clone_size: once
cdr3_nt: TGCAGCGTTGAAAACCAAGGGCAGTACTTC
cdr3_aa: CSVENQGQYF

j_call: TRBJ2-5
v_call: TRBV5-1
d_call: -
clone_size: few
cdr3_nt: TGCGCCAGCAGCACCACTTTACGGGAGACCCAGTACTTC
cdr3_aa: CASSTTLRETQYF

j_call: TRBJ2-1
v_call: TRBV5-1
d_call: -
clone_size: -
cdr3_nt: TGCGCCAGCAGCTCGGACAATGAGCAGTTCTTC
cdr3_aa: CASSSDNEQFF

j_call: TRBJ1-1
v_call: TRBV5-1
d_call: TRBD1
clone_size: -
cdr3_nt: TGCGCCAGCAGCCCGGGACAGGTGAACACTGAAGCTTTCTTT
cdr3_aa: CASSPGQVNTEAFF

j_call: TRBJ1-6
v_call: TRBV10-3
d_call: -
clone_size: -
cdr3_nt: TGTGCCATCAGTGTCACCGGTACAGCAGAAATTTCACCCCTCCACTTT
cdr3_aa: CAISVTGTAEISPLHF

j_call: TRBJ2-3
v_call: TRBV4-1
d_call: -
clone_size: -
cdr3_nt: TGCGCCAGCAGCCAAGGGGACGGAACAGATACGCAGTATTTT
cdr3_aa: CASSQGDGTDTQYF

j_call: TRBJ2-6
v_call: TRBV7-2
d_call: -
clone_size: -
cdr3_nt: TGTGCCAGCAGCTTCACTGGGGCCAACGTCCTGACTTTC
cdr3_aa: CASSFTGANVLTF

j_call: TRBJ2-1
v_call: TRBV19
d_call: -
clone_size: -
cdr3_nt: TGTGCCAGTAGTGAAGACACAAACTACAATGAGCAGTTCTTC
cdr3_aa: CASSEDTNYNEQFF

j_call: TRBJ2-7
v_call: TRBV7-2
d_call: -
clone_size: -
cdr3_nt: TGTGCCAGCAGGGGGATAGGAGAGCAGTACTTC
cdr3_aa: CASRGIGEQYF